The 20 T cell receptor beta chains given below trace back to one sample, sequenced in a study of CD4 and CD8 cells across lung adenocarcinoma regions. TCRdb itself ran the PCR reads through MiXCR, one entry per CDR3 protein. The data show about 12,000 distinct CDR3 sequences, with about 45% seen just once and 29% held by the top ten. Material for sequencing was CD8+ T cells from the margin of a lung tumor. These receptors were taken from a male donor with lung adenocarcinoma. The CD4 and CD8 labels of this study may be unreliable.

There are many counts of this clonotype. The J gene is TRBJ2-3, the V gene TRBV11-3; TRBD2 agrees at 7 bases. There are 16 residues in the CDR3. From germline, CDR1 is SGHNT and CDR2 YENEEA. V was pared by 1 base and J by 3 bases, with 7 bases of the junction left unmatched. The CDR3 nucleotides read TGTGCCAGCAGCTTAGCTTCTAGCGGCCCAACAGATACGCAGTATTTT. Amino acids: CASSLASSGPTDTQYF.

This clonotype was detected only a few times. The chain recombines TRBV6-5 with TRBJ1-5; weak D call: TRBD1 (6 bases). The CDR3 spans 15 residues. Trimming shortened V by 2 bases and J by 2 bases, and 10 bases separated the two germline ends. The germline V gene encodes CDR1 MNHEY and CDR2 SVGAGI. CDR3 sequence (DNA): TGTGCCAGCAGTTACCGAGGGGGAGGCAATCAGCCCCAGCATTTT. Translation gives CASSYRGGGNQPQHF.

As to this clonotype: An end of the junction differs from the germline gene, which may be a read error. V usage is TRBV6-5 and J usage is TRBJ2-3; 12 bases agree with TRBD2. This CDR3 has 15 amino acids. CDR1 is MNHEY, CDR2 SVGAGI, per germline. CDR3 region: CASSSSGRATDTRYF. The CDR3 region has the DNA TGTGCCAGCAGTTCTAGCGGGAGGGCGACAGATACGCGGTATTTT.

Points on this clonotype: Since a much larger clone is just one base distant, this may be a read error. The chain joins TRBV5-1 to TRBJ2-3; no firm D call. Germline assignment: CDR1 SGHRS and CDR2 YFSETQ. Trimming removed 4 bases at V and 2 bases at J, with 8 bases between. The CDR3 is made up of 13 amino acids. The CDR3 protein is CASSHAPTDTQYF. For the CDR3, the DNA is TGCGCCAGCAGCCACGCCCCCACAGATACGCAGTATTTT.

Sample share makes this clonotype medium-sized (0.01 to 0.1%). The chain uses TRBV12-3 or TRBV12-4 and TRBJ2-2; 11 bases map to TRBD1. CDR3 length equals 17 residues. V shed 4 bases, J shed 0 bases, and the junction held 4 bases outside the gene matches. CDR3 DNA: TGTGCCAGCAGTTACTGGACAGGGGGCACGAACACCGGGGAGCTGTTTTTT. It yields the protein CASSYWTGGTNTGELFF.

V and J are TRBV6-5 and TRBJ2-5; the match to TRBD1 covers 7 bases. The J call may be mistaken, given a closer DNA end match to TRBJ2-7. Germline-derived CDR1 and CDR2 are MNHEY and SVGAGI. The CDR3 runs 15 residues. Here the CDR3 DNA reads TGTGCCAGCAGTTACTCGACAGGGCAAGTCTCCGAGCAGTACTTC. It yields the protein CASSYSTGQVSEQYF.

This clonotype was counted only a few times. The V call is TRBV6-2 or TRBV6-3, the J call TRBJ2-7, with D tentatively TRBD2 (5 bases). In germline, CDR1 is MNHEY, CDR2 SVGEGT. The V gene lost 6 bases and the J gene lost 3 bases, with 12 bases spanning the gap. The CDR3 sequence is 13 residues long. The CDR3 sequence: CASRAGAGYEQYF. CDR3 nucleotide sequence: TGTGCCAGCAGGGCGGGCGCGGGCTACGAGCAGTACTTC.

Concerning this clonotype itself: At one boundary the junction diverges from the germline segment, which might be a read error. The chain combines TRBV6-1 with TRBJ2-4; 7 bases are a match to TRBD2. CDR3 length equals 15 residues. Per the germline V gene, CDR1 is MNHNS and CDR2 is SASEGT. CDR3 loop: CASTATSSGENIQYF. The CDR3 DNA reads TGTGCCAGCACTGCGACTAGCTCGGGGGAAAACATTCAGTATTTC.

This chain links TRBV10-3 with TRBJ2-5, with a weak D call TRBD2 (6 bases). The CDR3 spans 15 residues. Per germline, CDR1 ENHRY and CDR2 SYGVKD. V was pared by 11 bases and J by 1 base, with 20 bases between. Here the CDR3 reads CAAGTGGRGQETQYF. The DNA for the CDR3 is TGTGCCGCGGGGACCGGCGGCCGTGGCCAAGAGACCCAGTACTTC.

This clonotype has a count of ten or more. The CDR3 DNA follows: TGTGCCAGCAGTTTAGGTACGACTAGCGGGAGTTACGAGCAGTACTTC. Its protein is CASSLGTTSGSYEQYF. V gene TRBV27 combines with J gene TRBJ2-5; 12 nucleotides align to TRBD2. The DNA end is a closer match to TRBJ2-7, so the J assignment may be wrong. Germline CDR1 is MNHEY and CDR2 is SMNVEV (reference sequence). CDR3 size: 16 residues.

This clonotype was counted a few times. The chain is built from TRBV6-1 and TRBJ2-3; no clear D. Trimming took 0 bases from V and 4 from J, leaving 14 bases between them. Per the germline V gene, CDR1 is MNHNS and CDR2 is SASEGT. The CDR3 totals 16 residues. CDR3 protein: CASSEAPATAADTQYF. The CDR3 bases are TGTGCCAGCAGTGAAGCACCTGCTACGGCGGCAGATACGCAGTATTTT.

This clonotype was seen a single time. The chain couples TRBV6-1 to TRBJ2-5, with a possible D match to TRBD2 (5 bases). CDR1 is MNHNS and CDR2 is SASEGT in the germline V gene. This CDR3 has 17 amino acids. Trimming stripped 0 bases from V and 13 bases from J, with 27 bases between. The CDR3 loop reads CASSEALLKLDRVSPYF. CDR3 nucleotide sequence: TGTGCCAGCAGTGAAGCGCTTCTTAAACTAGACCGAGTGTCCCCGTACTTC.

The chain joins TRBV24-1 to TRBJ2-3; D uncertain. V lost 0 bases to trimming and J lost 6 bases, with 3 bases between them. Germline assignment: CDR1 KGHDR and CDR2 SFDVKD. This CDR3 region has 12 residues. CDR3 coding DNA: TGTGCCACCAGTGATTTGGCTGATACGCAGTATTTT. Translation gives CATSDLADTQYF.

The CDR3 is CSASSRSGLAGQNEQFF. The CDR3 DNA sequence: TGCAGTGCTAGTTCTCGCTCCGGGCTAGCGGGACAAAATGAGCAGTTCTTC. The V call is TRBV20-1, the J call TRBJ2-1, with 9 bases that match TRBD2. With V trimmed by 3 bases and J by 7 bases, 16 bases remained unmatched. Germline V CDR1 and CDR2: DFQATT, SNEGSKA (reference sequence). The CDR3 contains 17 residues.

In the case of this clonotype: No conserved phenylalanine or tryptophan is present at the end of the CDR3, so a read error is the likely explanation. It is unclear where the CDR3 begins or ends on the DNA, so no DNA is shown, and the CDR3 is as TCRdb lists it. The V call is TRBV10-2, the J call TRBJ2-5; TRBD2 is the table's D call, not checked against the DNA. The length of the CDR3 is 15 amino acids, counting both ends. Germline assignment: CDR1 WSHSY and CDR2 SAAADI. The CDR3 loop is CASSDPGSGQASQHS.

This clonotype was found a few times. The chain couples TRBV7-2 to TRBJ2-3; 11 bases match TRBD2. With the DNA end fitting TRBJ2-5 better, the J assignment may be wrong. The CDR3 is 16 residues long. Germline V lookup: CDR1 SGHTA, CDR2 FQGNSA. CDR3 sequence (DNA): TGTGCCAGCAACGTAGCGGGAGGGCTTCAAGGAGAGACCCAGTACTTC. Encoded protein: CASNVAGGLQGETQYF.

Details on this clonotype: Being one base from a much bigger clone, this may be a read error. J is TRBJ2-1 and V is TRBV27, with D tentatively TRBD1 (6 bases). The CDR3 length is 13 residues. Germline assignment: CDR1 MNHEY and CDR2 SMNVEV (reference sequence). V was shortened by 9 bases and J by 13 bases, with 22 bases between the two germline ends. The CDR3 here is CARSPGQKNIQFF. CDR3 coding DNA: TGTGCCAGGTCCCCGGGACAAAAAAACATTCAGTTCTTC.

This clonotype is termed medium-sized. The chain has TRBV10-2 and TRBJ2-3; 10 bases agree with TRBD2. Trimming at V came to 6 bases and at J to 7 bases, leaving 7 bases not matched to a gene. The germline CDR1 and CDR2 sequences are WSHSY and SAAADI. The CDR3 has 14 amino acids. The DNA for the CDR3 is TGCGCCAGCAGGGTAGCGGGAGGTTACAATACGCAGTATTTT. The encoded protein is CASRVAGGYNTQYF.

The rearrangement links TRBV6-1 to TRBJ2-3; TRBD2 might be the D (6 bases). The J call could be wrong; TRBJ2-7 is a better fit for the DNA end. Germline assignment: CDR1 MNHNS and CDR2 SASEGT. This CDR3 has 16 residues. The DNA of the CDR3 is TGTGCCAGCGCGGAACTAGGAGCGGGTGACTCGGATACGCAGTACTTC. This gives the protein CASAELGAGDSDTQYF.

Points on this clonotype: At one end the junction does not follow the germline gene, possibly because of a read error. The rearrangement uses TRBV6-1 and TRBJ2-3, with TRBD2 identical over 7 bases. Germline CDR1 is MNHNS and CDR2 is SASEGT. This CDR3 has 18 residues. CDR3 sequence reads: CASSEMGTGGRDTDTQYF. The DNA for the CDR3 is TGTGCCAGCAGTGAAATGGGGACTGGGGGGAGGGATACAGATACGCAGTATTTC.